This T cell receptor beta chain was sequenced during a study of cytomegalovirus exposure and HLA in healthy donors (dated by TCRdb to about 2017). Broadly, across the study: An earlier analysis of 587 of the donors reported about 250 Gb of sequence data and 120 million or so unique TCR beta sequences from about 200 million T cells. Roughly 300 gigabases of sequencing data and approximately 80 million unique TCR sequences were included in an early release covering under 650 HLA-typed donors. Of the 350 to 450 genotyped donors, 65% to 90% fell in the genetic ancestry cluster associated with self-reported Caucasian donors. The study aimed to test whether signatures of past pathogen exposure could be identified by cataloging public T cell receptors. The study profiled the T cell repertoires of hundreds of subjects by immunosequencing and related them to cytomegalovirus serostatus. In addition to the first cohort of 500 to 850 subjects, a separate validation cohort of 120 different subjects was used. To predict cytomegalovirus infection status, the study brought together high-throughput TCR immunosequencing, statistical association of individual TCRs with disease status, and machine learning. To study patterns of TCR occurrence, a later analysis re-analyzed previously published TCR beta repertoires from more than 550 donors and added high-resolution HLA genotyping. In the later analysis, no new phenotypic data were used to find candidate immune exposures; instead, reliance was placed on TCR beta sequences and their occurrence across donors. An earlier analysis of approximately 580 of the donors used high-throughput TCR beta sequencing to judge whether each TCR beta V gene segment behaved as functional or pseudogenic. Donor age, sex, ethnicity and CMV serostatus were compiled alongside the repertoire data. Genome-wide SNP genotypes for about 65% of the roughly 700 donors were used in a later genetic analysis, which treated that subset as a discovery cohort. All discovery cohort repertoires had been generated using a single sequencing platform. HLA typing included class I and class II loci at four-digit resolution. The number of typed donors differed by locus: roughly 629-640 for A, B, C, DRB1 and DQB1; approximately 540 for DQA1; some 610 for DPA1; and around 490 for DPB1. Several DR-DQ haplotypes were handled as single units for association and clustering because linkage in the cohort was strong. Across around 400 genotyped donors of the cohort, an average of roughly 250,000 unique TCR beta nucleotide sequences per donor were sequenced, and around 19% of those sequences were non-productive. Beyond this particular receptor, the publication reports: In a later analysis, HLA-associated TCR beta chains showed more clonal expansion and lower generation probabilities than non-associated chains that were equally common. This cohort had only TCR beta chains sequenced, and the lack of alpha or paired-chain data limited which features could be detected. According to a later analysis, most CMV-associated TCR beta chains appeared to be HLA-restricted, and the HLA associations seemed to be driven largely by CMV exposure. At a false discovery rate of 0.05, a later analysis linked around 17,000 TCR beta sequences to specific HLA alleles. HLA typing was unavailable for some donors at each locus, so association tests used only the typed subset. The earlier analysis of 450 to 700 of the donors excluded about 16 rarely observed V segments, including chromosome 9 orphons, because counts were too low. A total of some 180 TCR beta chains were listed by the study as associated with cytomegalovirus. According to the authors, the approach could potentially be generalized to other disease states and immunological phenotypes. A further reported finding was that TCR beta sequences accurately predicted the HLA-A and HLA-B alleles for most subjects in the first cohort. CMV serostatus was the only immune exposure information available for the cohort. Sequencing depth was assumed to be roughly uniform across donors in the presence/absence analyses, though that assumption may not hold. When HLA alleles, especially DR and DQ, strongly co-occurred, TCR associations were difficult to assign to individual alleles. The sequencing pipeline was judged likely to have produced a cluster of highly shared sequence variants as a technical artifact. In both the original and validation cohorts, the classifier was reported to diagnose cytomegalovirus status with high specificity and sensitivity. In vitro tests confirmed that a few of the cytomegalovirus-associated TCR beta chains recognize cytomegalovirus antigens. According to a later genetic analysis, donors in an Asian-associated ancestry cluster had fewer N-insertions in productive TCRs than the roughly 660-donor mean. Correlated functional status among segregating V segments might be attributable to linkage disequilibrium, but an unknown experimental factor could not be ruled out. According to a later analysis, parvovirus B19, influenza, CMV and Epstein-Barr virus appeared linked to several top co-occurrence clusters. In an earlier analysis of more than 500 of the donors, most TCR beta V segments appeared in productive rearrangements about 87% or about 30% of the time, broadly matching IMGT annotations. A later genetic analysis associated a missense DCLRE1C variant with V-gene and J-gene trimming of TCR beta chains, and an independent cohort replicated the association. Some IMGT-functional V segments, including TRBV6-2 and TRBV6-3, could not be distinguished by the 87-base-pair reads and were therefore excluded. A later analysis found that TCR association rates varied across HLA loci, with DRB1 alleles showing the most associated TCRs and HLA-C alleles the fewest. Most TCR sequences were observed very rarely across donors, whereas some public TCRs were present in many individuals.

The cohort comprised 550 to 700 healthy bone marrow donors. All cohort members were sampled while nominally healthy, although unrecorded immune exposures were likely present. The donor was CMV seropositive and was included in the group of some 290 seropositive cohort members. A peripheral blood sample was provided by each donor, and peripheral blood mononuclear cells were used for TCR beta sequencing. The Qiagen DNeasy Blood Extraction Kit was used to extract genomic DNA from the blood cell samples. With respect to this clone: Its antigen target is currently unknown. Nothing much larger sits one base from this clone, and base qualities are not available.

Libraries were prepared through the immunoSEQ multiplex PCR assay. The multiplex PCR relied on a mix of 60 forward primers for TCR Vbeta segments and 13 reverse primers for TCR Jbeta segments. A multiplex PCR assay on genomic DNA amplified the CDR3 region of rearranged TCR beta genes. The amplified TCR beta libraries were sequenced on the Illumina HiSeq System as 87-base-pair reads. The paper's data handling went like this. A later analysis tallied roughly 78 million unique TCR beta chains across the 666 repertoires, and about 10 million of those chains were shared by two or more donors. A nearest-neighbor algorithm error-corrected the raw reads and collapsed the reads into unique sequences, merging closely related sequences to remove PCR and sequencing errors. Alignment of CDR3 sequences to IMGT reference sequences was used to assign V, D and J gene segments. For a sequence to be retained, a match of at least six nucleotides was required to both a V gene segment and a J gene segment. A rearrangement was called productive if the CDR3 had no stop codons and remained in frame with V and J, and every other rearrangement was called non-productive. Following IMGT convention, CDR3 was defined as the stretch from the second conserved V-encoded cysteine up to the conserved J-encoded phenylalanine. The earlier analysis of about 640 of the donors excluded any sequence lacking an unambiguous match to a single V gene segment. An earlier analysis of over 450 of the donors classified V segments as functional when productive rearrangements were above 56.7% and as segregating when the standard deviation between donors was above 5%. A statistical classification framework was built to diagnose cytomegalovirus status from the catalog of TCR beta chain sequences. V and J gene assignment, in a later analysis, came from comparing TCR nucleotide sequences with IMGT/GENE-DB human TR gene sequences. A later analysis assigned CDR3 sequences and most-parsimonious VDJ recombination scenarios with the TCRdist pipeline. In a later analysis, each TCR beta chain was defined by its CDR3 amino acid sequence together with its V-gene family, and reads without a unique V-gene family were excluded. In a later analysis, 450 to 600 highly shared, low-generation-probability nucleotide sequences were removed to address suspected cross-contamination and a sequencing artifact. In a later analysis, a clonal expansion index was calculated for each public chain from normalized within-repertoire ranks of inferred template counts. Generation probabilities in a later analysis came from a VDJ recombination model fitted to out-of-frame rearrangements, and those results were checked against IGoR. A later analysis scored TCR-TCR, TCR-HLA and TCR-CMV co-occurrence with hypergeometric tests, applying a repertoire-size bias correction to TCR pairs. False discovery rates were estimated in a later analysis by permuting HLA or CMV assignments 20 times. A later analysis grouped co-occurring TCRs with DBSCAN, adding TCRdist sequence similarity when clustering within HLA-allele-positive subsets. Repertoires with fewer than 30,000 or more than 120,000 public chains were left out of co-occurrence clustering, as were four to six repertoires with anomalous nucleotide sharing. TCRdb's version of the immuneACCESS table is confined to in-frame rearrangements and falls short of the full clone set. An unresolved V gene accounts for under half of the shortfall where checked; the remainder is of unknown origin. V, J and clone size reflect that table, while D and trimming were determined from the DNA. The sample profile shows over 150,000 clones; 80% to 85% of them were found once. Under 1% of the sample lies in the top ten.

Based on the germline V gene (reference sequence), the CDR1 and CDR2 sequences are PRHDT and FYEKMQ. From the cysteine through the phenylalanine, the CDR3 covers 14 amino acids. Left in the record is the CDR3 DNA by itself, 42 bases read in frame from the first base. At the junction V is shortened by 7 bases and J by 8 bases, with 20 bases in between. The specimen was PBMCs. The TCR originated in a girl aged 2-10 years in good health and CMV-seropositive. The rearrangement joined TRBV13 to TRBJ1-2; the D segment cannot be called with confidence. The DNA is as follows: TGTGCCAGCAACATCCCGGAGAGAGTTGGCGGCTACACCTTC. It is translated as CASNIPERVGGYTF.